These T cell receptor beta chains were read from a single sample in a study of T cells expressing NK-cell markers. Using the 5' RACE reads, TCRdb records one entry per CDR3 protein without DNA. The repertoire table contains 200,000 to 300,000 distinct CDR3 sequences. The material sequenced was blood T cells: a sorted CD56 or NKG2C T cell subset, CD4+ or CD8+ T cells, or bulk PBMC T cells (not recorded which). The receptors shown here come from a man aged 18 to 30 in good health. CDR3s include the opening cysteine and the closing phenylalanine or tryptophan.

CASSLALGQGNEKLFF	TRBV12-3/TRBV12-4	TRBJ1-4	16
CSAGWAGSSYNEQFF	TRBV29-1	TRBJ2-1	15
CASSVEFGDGETQYF	TRBV9	TRBJ2-5	15
CASRVFGEMADTQYF	TRBV6-1	TRBJ2-3	15
CASSYLRTSGRAYSEQFF	TRBV5-4	TRBJ2-1	18
CASWVEDRGRREQFF	TRBV27	TRBJ2-1	15
CASSQATGGNEQFF	TRBV3-1	TRBJ2-1	14
CSAGIAGGRSYNEQFF	TRBV20-1	TRBJ2-1	16
CASSLGRTGAIFEQYF	TRBV5-6	TRBJ2-7	16
CAWSVQAGIRNEQFF	TRBV30	TRBJ2-1	15
CASSSPPLGDTGRSYNEQFF	TRBV5-1	TRBJ2-1	20
CASSFSAPGPYSNQPQHF	TRBV5-1	TRBJ1-5	18
CASSPRDRSSYNSPLHF	TRBV7-2	TRBJ1-6	17
CATKTGSDNQPQHF	TRBV10-3	TRBJ1-5	14
CSADRQGLAKTYEQYF	TRBV20-1	TRBJ2-7	16
CATSRWDTEAFF	TRBV15	TRBJ1-1	12
CASSRRGSPDDYGYTF	TRBV3-1	TRBJ1-2	16
CASRPRTSGRMNEQFF	TRBV6-1	TRBJ2-1	16
CASSLGQGKTQYF	TRBV5-1	TRBJ2-5	13